This entry features one TCR beta chain sequence. The antigen is unknown. Germline V gene data show CDR1 as SEHNR and CDR2 as FQNEAQ (reference sequence). The V segment lost 4 bases and the J segment 0 bases; nucleotides outside the gene matches: 8. The CDR3 has 17 residues. The data stem from a study of T cell repertoires in cytomegalovirus infection. Study-wide points: Ex vivo responses were dominated by HLA-C-restricted CMV-specific TCR beta clonotypes.

TCRdb re-derived calls from the reads in MiXCR, one entry per CDR3 protein. The sample comprises 450,000 to 600,000 distinct CDR3 sequences, about 44% of which are singletons, and about 39% rests with the top ten. Source: cultured PBMCs, taken from culture after CMV antigen stimulation. The V and J genes are TRBV7-9 and TRBJ1-5, with 8 bases fitting TRBD1. This clonotype originated in a human donor in good health (CMV status not recorded). Some clones in this sample may be carry-over from other donors' samples. CDR3 bases: TGTGCCAGCAGCTCCGCCGACAGGGGTTATAGCAATCAGCCCCAGCATTTT. It translates to CASSSADRGYSNQPQHF.